These T cell receptor beta chains were read from a single sample in a study of blood T cell repertoires in COVID-19. TCRdb's table, derived via immunoSEQ multiplex PCR, lists solely in-frame clones and lacks some. Of 200,000 or so clones in the sample, 70% to 90% were seen once. What was sequenced was PBMCs or T cells enriched from blood (not recorded which). These receptors were obtained from a man younger than 45 who had recovered from COVID-19. The CDR3 runs from the conserved cysteine through the conserved F or W. D genes are given only for firm matches. Clone size, where shown, is once, few, many, or a class for clones that have expanded.

d_gene: NA; j_gene: TRBJ2-1; abundance: NA; v_gene: TRBV4-3; CDR3nt: TGCGCCAGCAGCCACATAGTAGAGAATGAGCAGTTCTTC; CDR3aa: CASSHIVENEQFF
d_gene: TRBD2; j_gene: TRBJ2-1; abundance: NA; v_gene: TRBV5-1; CDR3nt: TGCGCCAGCACCATGTTAGCGGGAGTGCGGGATGAGCAGTTCTTC; CDR3aa: CASTMLAGVRDEQFF
d_gene: TRBD2; j_gene: TRBJ2-7; abundance: NA; v_gene: TRBV7-6; CDR3nt: TGTGCCAGCAGCTTAGGGGACGCGGGGGCCTACGAGCAGTACTTC; CDR3aa: CASSLGDAGAYEQYF
d_gene: TRBD2; j_gene: TRBJ2-3; abundance: NA; v_gene: TRBV28; CDR3nt: TGTGCCAGCAGTTCCCTTACTAGCGGGAGCACAGATACGCAGTATTTT; CDR3aa: CASSSLTSGSTDTQYF
d_gene: TRBD2; j_gene: TRBJ2-5; abundance: many; v_gene: TRBV4-2; CDR3nt: TGTGCCAGCAGCCAGGGGAACGGGGGGGCCCTAGAGACCCAGTACTTC; CDR3aa: CASSQGNGGALETQYF
d_gene: TRBD1; j_gene: TRBJ1-1; abundance: NA; v_gene: TRBV5-4; CDR3nt: TGTGCCAGCAGCCTGGAGCTAACGGGACAGGGAGTTACAGCTTTCTTT; CDR3aa: CASSLELTGQGVTAFF
d_gene: NA; j_gene: TRBJ2-1; abundance: once; v_gene: TRBV2; CDR3nt: TGTGCCACCCGGGGAGACCACAATGAGCAGTTCTTC; CDR3aa: CATRGDHNEQFF
d_gene: TRBD1; j_gene: TRBJ1-5; abundance: NA; v_gene: TRBV27; CDR3nt: TGTGCCAGCAGTTTACTCTCTGCGACAGGGCCCCAGCCCCAGCATTTT; CDR3aa: CASSLLSATGPQPQHF
d_gene: TRBD2; j_gene: TRBJ2-7; abundance: NA; v_gene: TRBV10-1; CDR3nt: TGCGCCAGCAGTGAGGGGACTAGTGGGGAGCAGTACTTC; CDR3aa: CASSEGTSGEQYF
d_gene: TRBD2; j_gene: TRBJ2-7; abundance: NA; v_gene: TRBV7-2; CDR3nt: TGTGCCAGCAGCTTAGCGTTTCTAGCGGGGGCCCACGAGCAGTACTTC; CDR3aa: CASSLAFLAGAHEQYF
d_gene: TRBD1; j_gene: TRBJ2-1; abundance: once; v_gene: TRBV7-8; CDR3nt: TGTGCCAGCAGCCGGGACAGGGGGGTCTACAATGAGCAGTTCTTC; CDR3aa: CASSRDRGVYNEQFF
d_gene: TRBD1; j_gene: TRBJ2-7; abundance: NA; v_gene: TRBV6-1; CDR3nt: TGTGCCAGCAGTGAAAGAGACAGGGGAAGATCCCTTTCCTACGAGCAGTACTTC; CDR3aa: CASSERDRGRSLSYEQYF
d_gene: TRBD1; j_gene: TRBJ2-2; abundance: few; v_gene: TRBV7-6; CDR3nt: TGTGCCAGCAGCGCCCAACAGGGGAATCCCCAAACCGGGGAGCTGTTTTTT; CDR3aa: CASSAQQGNPQTGELFF
d_gene: TRBD1; j_gene: TRBJ2-2; abundance: NA; v_gene: TRBV3-1/TRBV3-2; CDR3nt: TGTGCCAGCAGCCGGACAGGAGGCGGTACCGGGGAGCTGTTTTTT; CDR3aa: CASSRTGGGTGELFF
d_gene: NA; j_gene: TRBJ2-1; abundance: NA; v_gene: TRBV12-5; CDR3nt: TGTGCTAGCGAGGAGGGTCGAGACAATGAGCAGTTCTTC; CDR3aa: CASEEGRDNEQFF
d_gene: NA; j_gene: TRBJ1-2; abundance: NA; v_gene: TRBV30; CDR3nt: TGTGCCTGGAGTGTGGGAGGGTACGGCTACACCTTC; CDR3aa: CAWSVGGYGYTF
d_gene: TRBD1; j_gene: TRBJ1-3; abundance: NA; v_gene: TRBV6-2/TRBV6-3; CDR3nt: TGTGCCAGCAGCCGCCTCCGGGACAGGGTGAACACCATATATTTT; CDR3aa: CASSRLRDRVNTIYF
d_gene: TRBD2; j_gene: TRBJ2-7; abundance: NA; v_gene: TRBV7-6; CDR3nt: TGTGCCAGCAGCTTAGAAGTACTAGCGGAGAGGGAGCAGTACTTC; CDR3aa: CASSLEVLAEREQYF
d_gene: NA; j_gene: TRBJ1-2; abundance: once; v_gene: TRBV5-1; CDR3nt: TGCGCCAGCACATACCGGACAGAAGCTAACTATGGCTACACCTTC; CDR3aa: CASTYRTEANYGYTF
d_gene: NA; j_gene: TRBJ2-3; abundance: NA; v_gene: TRBV18; CDR3nt: TGTGCCAGCTCACCACCGACGGGGGGCGCAGATACGCAGTATTTT; CDR3aa: CASSPPTGGADTQYF
d_gene: TRBD2; j_gene: TRBJ2-3; abundance: NA; v_gene: TRBV5-5; CDR3nt: TGTGCCAGCAGCTTGGGCGGGAGGGTTACAGATACGCAGTATTTT; CDR3aa: CASSLGGRVTDTQYF
d_gene: TRBD2; j_gene: TRBJ2-1; abundance: NA; v_gene: TRBV9; CDR3nt: TGTGCCAGCAATTACGGGACTAGCGGGTTTGAGCAGTTCTTC; CDR3aa: CASNYGTSGFEQFF
d_gene: NA; j_gene: TRBJ1-2; abundance: NA; v_gene: TRBV7-9; CDR3nt: TGTGCCAGCAGACGGACCTCTGCGGGGGACTATGGCTACACCTTC; CDR3aa: CASRRTSAGDYGYTF
d_gene: NA; j_gene: TRBJ2-6; abundance: NA; v_gene: TRBV19; CDR3nt: TGTGCCAGTAGTGAGGCGTCCAACGTCCTGACTTTC; CDR3aa: CASSEASNVLTF
d_gene: NA; j_gene: TRBJ1-2; abundance: NA; v_gene: TRBV10-3; CDR3nt: TGTGCCATCAGTCCACAGATCTCTAACTATGGCTACACCTTC; CDR3aa: CAISPQISNYGYTF
d_gene: NA; j_gene: TRBJ1-1; abundance: NA; v_gene: TRBV2; CDR3nt: TGTGCCAGCAGTGAAGCATACAGGGAGGGCTTT; CDR3aa: CASSEAYREGF
d_gene: NA; j_gene: TRBJ1-1; abundance: NA; v_gene: TRBV29-1; CDR3nt: TGCAGCGTTCACCCCGGGGAATGGGGGGACACTGAAGCTTTCTTT; CDR3aa: CSVHPGEWGDTEAFF
d_gene: TRBD1; j_gene: TRBJ1-1; abundance: NA; v_gene: TRBV6-5; CDR3nt: TGTGCCAGCAGAGGACAGGGCGGCACTGAAGCTTTCTTT; CDR3aa: CASRGQGGTEAFF
d_gene: TRBD2; j_gene: TRBJ2-7; abundance: NA; v_gene: TRBV19; CDR3nt: TGTGCCAGTAGTCGGGAGCACCTAGCGGTAATCTACGAGCAGTACTTC; CDR3aa: CASSREHLAVIYEQYF
d_gene: TRBD2; j_gene: TRBJ2-4; abundance: NA; v_gene: TRBV5-4; CDR3nt: TGTGCCAGCAGCTTGGAACGACCCGGGGGGATTCAGTACTTC; CDR3aa: CASSLERPGGIQYF
d_gene: NA; j_gene: TRBJ1-1; abundance: few; v_gene: TRBV7-8; CDR3nt: TGTGCCAGCAGCATCCGGACAGAAAACACTGAAGCTTTCTTT; CDR3aa: CASSIRTENTEAFF
d_gene: NA; j_gene: TRBJ1-2; abundance: NA; v_gene: TRBV30; CDR3nt: TGTGCCTGGAGTGGTTCCTGGGAGGCAGGAGGCTATGGCTACACCTTC; CDR3aa: CAWSGSWEAGGYGYTF
d_gene: NA; j_gene: TRBJ1-5; abundance: NA; v_gene: TRBV5-1; CDR3nt: TGCGCCAGCAGCTTCTCCGGGGTGATGATTCAGCCCCAGCATTTT; CDR3aa: CASSFSGVMIQPQHF
d_gene: NA; j_gene: TRBJ1-1; abundance: NA; v_gene: TRBV5-1; CDR3nt: TGCGCCAGCAGCTCTCAGGGCGGGAACACTGAAGCTTTCTTT; CDR3aa: CASSSQGGNTEAFF
d_gene: NA; j_gene: TRBJ1-5; abundance: few; v_gene: TRBV19; CDR3nt: TGTGCCAGTAGTATTGAGGTTGGTCAGCCCCAGCATTTT; CDR3aa: CASSIEVGQPQHF
d_gene: TRBD1; j_gene: TRBJ1-2; abundance: NA; v_gene: TRBV3-1/TRBV3-2; CDR3nt: TGTGCCAGCAGCCCCCCAACAGTGGCAGGGGGGTCTGGCTACACCTTC; CDR3aa: CASSPPTVAGGSGYTF
d_gene: NA; j_gene: TRBJ1-6; abundance: NA; v_gene: TRBV7-9; CDR3nt: TGTGCCAGCAGCGCCCCGGAGTCTGGCCAGTATAATTCACCCCTCCACTTT; CDR3aa: CASSAPESGQYNSPLHF
d_gene: NA; j_gene: TRBJ1-5; abundance: NA; v_gene: TRBV5-4; CDR3nt: TGTGCCAGCAGCTTGGCCGGGGGTAGCAATCAGCCCCAGCATTTT; CDR3aa: CASSLAGGSNQPQHF
d_gene: NA; j_gene: TRBJ1-6; abundance: once; v_gene: TRBV2; CDR3nt: TGTGCCAGCAGTGTATTGGGATCAGGGGATTCACCCCTCCACTTT; CDR3aa: CASSVLGSGDSPLHF
d_gene: NA; j_gene: TRBJ2-2; abundance: NA; v_gene: TRBV9; CDR3nt: TGTGCCAGCCGGAATAGCGCGAACACCGGGGAGCTGTTTTTT; CDR3aa: CASRNSANTGELFF
d_gene: NA; j_gene: TRBJ1-4; abundance: NA; v_gene: TRBV25-1; CDR3nt: TGTGCCAGCAGTGAAACCCGAGCAACTAATGAAAAACTGTTTTTT; CDR3aa: CASSETRATNEKLFF
d_gene: TRBD1; j_gene: TRBJ1-1; abundance: NA; v_gene: TRBV28; CDR3nt: TGTGCCAGCAGTTTGGGGGACAGGCGAGGCCCTGAAGCTTTCTTT; CDR3aa: CASSLGDRRGPEAFF
d_gene: NA; j_gene: TRBJ1-1; abundance: NA; v_gene: TRBV4-3; CDR3nt: TGCGCCAGCAGCCTTTATATGAACACTGAAGCTTTCTTT; CDR3aa: CASSLYMNTEAFF
d_gene: TRBD1; j_gene: TRBJ2-7; abundance: NA; v_gene: TRBV4-1; CDR3nt: TGCGCCAGCAGCCAACCGGGACAGGGGATCGGGTACGAGCAGTACTTC; CDR3aa: CASSQPGQGIGYEQYF
d_gene: NA; j_gene: TRBJ1-1; abundance: NA; v_gene: TRBV5-4; CDR3nt: TGTGCCAGCAGCTTCGACTCGAACACTGAAGCTTTCTTT; CDR3aa: CASSFDSNTEAFF
d_gene: NA; j_gene: TRBJ1-5; abundance: NA; v_gene: TRBV5-5; CDR3nt: TGTGCCAGCAGCCTAAATCAGGAGCCCCAGCATTTT; CDR3aa: CASSLNQEPQHF
d_gene: NA; j_gene: TRBJ1-4; abundance: NA; v_gene: TRBV27; CDR3nt: TGTGCCAGCAGTTCCCGGGATGGTAATGAAAAACTGTTTTTT; CDR3aa: CASSSRDGNEKLFF
d_gene: TRBD1; j_gene: TRBJ2-5; abundance: NA; v_gene: TRBV12-5; CDR3nt: TGTGCTAGTGGTTTGTCCCGGGACAGGGGCTGGGAGACCCAGTACTTC; CDR3aa: CASGLSRDRGWETQYF
d_gene: NA; j_gene: TRBJ2-7; abundance: few; v_gene: TRBV5-1; CDR3nt: TGCGCCAGCGCTCCGGGGGGCCCTTCCTACGAGCAGTACTTC; CDR3aa: CASAPGGPSYEQYF
d_gene: NA; j_gene: TRBJ1-2; abundance: NA; v_gene: TRBV12-3/TRBV12-4; CDR3nt: TGTGCCAGCAGCCGCGGACAGTCCGGCTACACCTTC; CDR3aa: CASSRGQSGYTF
d_gene: NA; j_gene: TRBJ1-3; abundance: few; v_gene: TRBV4-1; CDR3nt: TGCGCCAGCAGCCAAGGTCCTTGGCCCATATATTTT; CDR3aa: CASSQGPWPIYF
d_gene: TRBD2; j_gene: TRBJ2-1; abundance: NA; v_gene: TRBV2; CDR3nt: TGTGCCAGCATAACTAGCGGGAGGCCGAGGGGTGAGCAGTTCTTC; CDR3aa: CASITSGRPRGEQFF
d_gene: NA; j_gene: TRBJ1-1; abundance: NA; v_gene: TRBV5-4; CDR3nt: TGTGCCAGCAGCTTCTCGGACAGGAACACTGAAGCTTTCTTT; CDR3aa: CASSFSDRNTEAFF
d_gene: NA; j_gene: TRBJ1-1; abundance: NA; v_gene: TRBV5-1; CDR3nt: TGCGCCAGCAGCAATCCGACACAGGAAGCTTTCTTT; CDR3aa: CASSNPTQEAFF
d_gene: NA; j_gene: TRBJ2-2; abundance: NA; v_gene: TRBV7-9; CDR3nt: TGTGCCAGCGATAGCACCGGGGAGCTGTTTTTT; CDR3aa: CASDSTGELFF